The sequence of this T cell receptor beta chain was determined in a study of Tregs in tolerant kidney transplant recipients. Mixed chimerism was transient after nonmyeloablative marrow transplants from related graft donors. The V segment lost 2 bases and the J segment 8 bases; nucleotides outside the gene matches: 13. The germline gives CDR1 SEHNR, CDR2 FQNEAQ (reference sequence). This CDR3 is 17 amino acids long. Sequencing was performed with immunoSEQ multiplex PCR; in TCRdb, only in-frame clones are kept and a portion is missing. This sample carries around 50,000 clones, around 93% of them seen once, and the ten largest clones take 13% to 15%. The study, taken as a whole, reports: Tolerant patients' donor-specific Tregs expanded beyond overall Tregs, suggesting antigen-driven growth. Few patients were studied, so findings need validation in larger groups.

A word on this clone: The target antigen is unknown.

The origin of this receptor is a human patient who received a combined kidney and bone marrow transplant. Some T cells may possibly be graft donor cells. The material sequenced was CD8+ T cells from blood (PBMCs), taken 24 months after the transplant. The chain recombines TRBV7-9 with TRBJ1-4; 8 bases agree with TRBD1. For the CDR3, the DNA is TGTGCCAGCAGCTTATGGGGGTCGACAGGGGTCCGGGAAAAACTGTTTTTT. It is translated as CASSLWGSTGVREKLFF.